The source of this T cell receptor (beta chain) is a study of graft-versus-host responses after intestinal transplantation. For this clone: Its antigen is as yet unknown.

Profiled with immunoSEQ multiplex PCR; TCRdb holds only in-frame clones, not every one. In the table there are approximately 93,000 clones, 85% to 95% of which are singletons. The receptor's source is a human donor who was the organ donor for an intestinal transplant. Sequenced here: unstimulated CD8+ T cells sorted from spleen or lymph node cells, sampled before transplant.

The CDR3 protein is CASSLVGRGYEQYF. The CDR3 nucleotides read TGTGCCAGCAGTTTAGTGGGCAGGGGCTACGAGCAGTACTTC. This chain uses TRBV27 with TRBJ2-7, with D possibly matching TRBD1 (6 bases). Germline-derived CDR1 and CDR2 are MNHEY and SMNVEV (reference sequence). Trimming removed 2 bases from V and 3 bases from J, with 11 bases in between. This CDR3 comprises 14 residues.